This entry lists 13 T cell receptor beta chains sequenced from one sample in a study of T cell responses to AZD1222 COVID-19 vaccine (dated by TCRdb to about 2021). Libraries were constructed by the immunoSEQ multiplex PCR assay. TCRdb's version of the immuneACCESS table is confined to in-frame rearrangements and falls short of the full clone set. An unresolved V gene accounts for under half of the shortfall where checked; the remainder is of unknown origin. This sample is represented by about 160,000 clones; about 88% of them were singletons. The top ten constitute roughly 5% of the sample. This specimen's time point label, interpreted: baseline before first vaccination. The specimen comprised peripheral blood, sampled on day 0 of AZD1222 vaccination. The source is an adult in good health.

Only one count was recorded for this clone. V usage is TRBV27 and J usage is TRBJ2-1; 12 bases fit TRBD2. The CDR3 spans 14 residues. V shed 5 bases, J shed 7 bases, and the junction held 3 bases outside the gene matches. CDR1 and CDR2 from the germline V gene are MNHEY and SMNVEV (reference sequence). The CDR3 DNA reads as TGTGCCAGCAGTCTAGCGGGGGGGCCAAATGAGCAGTTCTTC. Translation: CASSLAGGPNEQFF.

This clone is labeled medium-sized (0.01 to 0.1%). CDR3 in DNA: TGTGCCAGCAGCGGAGGGACAGTCAACTATGGCTACACCTTC. This encodes CASSGGTVNYGYTF. The chain has TRBV2 and TRBJ1-2; 7 nucleotides agree with TRBD1. The CDR3 sequence is 14 residues long. J lost 2 bases, V lost 6 bases, and 6 bases had no gene match. From germline, CDR1 is SNHLY and CDR2 FYNNEI.

CDR3 in amino acids: CASSQRTGDGGETQYF. The CDR3 bases are TGTGCCAGCAGCCAACGGACAGGGGACGGGGGCGAGACCCAGTACTTC. The J gene is TRBJ2-5, the V gene TRBV3-1 (or the pseudogene TRBV3-2), with 9 nucleotides matching TRBD1. CDR1 and CDR2 (germline): LGHDT, YNNKEL (reference sequence). V shed 2 bases and J 5 bases; nucleotides not matched to a gene: 9. The CDR3 loop spans 16 amino acids.

This clone came up once. The chain uses TRBV2 and TRBJ1-1; D is unclear. Germline V CDR1 and CDR2: SNHLY, FYNNEI. The CDR3 runs to 12 residues. The V gene lost 4 bases and the J gene lost 5 bases, with 8 bases spanning the gap. CDR3 sequence reads: CASSVWGTEAFF. The CDR3 DNA reads TGTGCCAGCAGTGTGTGGGGTACTGAAGCTTTCTTT.

Notes on this clone: Distinct nucleotide sequences in the sample also encode this CDR3. The chain combines TRBV6-2 or TRBV6-3 with TRBJ2-7; D gene uncertain. Per the germline V gene, CDR1 is MNHEY and CDR2 is SVGEGT. The CDR3 contains 11 residues. The germline V and J ends were trimmed by 5 bases and 0 bases, with 2 bases remaining between them. Here the CDR3 DNA reads TGTGCCAGCAGTCCCTCCTACGAGCAGTACTTC. Translation: CASSPSYEQYF.

The rearrangement joins TRBV5-5 to TRBJ1-3, with TRBD1 identical over 7 bases. V dropped 0 bases and J dropped 4; count of bases not matched to a gene: 13. CDR1 SGHKS and CDR2 YYEKEE come from the germline V gene (reference sequence). The CDR3 extends over 18 amino acids. The CDR3 region has the DNA TGTGCCAGCAGCTTGGTTCCTAACCCAGGGGGAATCGGAAACACCATATATTTT. It codes for CASSLVPNPGGIGNTIYF.

This clone was detected only once. The V gene is TRBV29-1, the J gene TRBJ2-3, with a weak D call TRBD2 (6 bases). The CDR3 spans 14 residues. Per germline, CDR1 SQVTM and CDR2 ANQGSEA. V lost 5 bases and J lost 4, with 16 bases in between. The CDR3 loop is CSVRSGVLPDTQYF. CDR3 coding DNA: TGCAGCGTTCGGTCGGGGGTCTTACCAGATACGCAGTATTTT.

The chain recombines TRBV24-1 with TRBJ1-6; D ambiguous. This CDR3 region has 12 residues. V was pared by 4 bases and J by 7 bases, with 4 bases between. Germline CDR1 KGHDR, CDR2 SFDVKD. The CDR3, as DNA: TGTGCCACCAGTGAGAGGAATTCACCCCTCCACTTT. It yields the protein CATSERNSPLHF.

CDR3 nucleotide sequence: TGCGCCAGCAGCCAGGGACAGGGTAAGGAGACCCAGTACTTC. It specifies CASSQGQGKETQYF. The genes are TRBV5-1 and TRBJ2-5; the match to TRBD1 covers 9 bases. Germline V gene sequence: CDR1 SGHRS, CDR2 YFSETQ. The CDR3 is made up of 14 amino acids. The trim removed 4 bases at V and 5 bases at J, leaving 6 bases unmatched.

V is TRBV29-1 and J is TRBJ2-7; 11 bases are shared with TRBD1. The ends lost 7 bases at V and 4 bases at J; junction bases unmatched: 12. Per the germline V gene, CDR1 is SQVTM and CDR2 is ANQGSEA. This CDR3 has 15 residues. CDR3 DNA: TGCAGCGCGCGCCGCCACGGGACAGGGGGATACGAGCAGTACTTC. It specifies CSARRHGTGGYEQYF.

The J gene is TRBJ2-7, the V gene TRBV28; no clear D gene. There are 13 residues in the CDR3. Germline V lookup: CDR1 MDHEN, CDR2 SYDVKM. The V end lost 8 bases, the J end lost 2 bases, and 13 bases lay between the germline ends. CDR3 sequence (DNA): TGTGCCAGCTGTGTAGGGTCTGCCTACGAGCAGTACTTC. Its protein product is CASCVGSAYEQYF. The whole variable domain, remainder taken from reference TRBV28 and TRBJ2-7, is DVKVTQSSRYLVKRTGEKVFLECVQDMDHENMFWYRQDPGLGLRLIYFSYDVKMKEKGDIPEGYSVSREKKERFSLILESASTNQTSMYLCASCVGSAYEQYFGPGTRLTVT.

This chain links TRBV7-8 with TRBJ1-5; 7 bases are a match to TRBD1. Per germline, CDR1 SGHVS and CDR2 FQNEAQ. The J segment lost 6 bases and the V segment lost 0 bases, leaving 8 bases of the junction unmatched. The CDR3 has 16 amino acids. For the CDR3, the DNA is TGTGCCAGCAGCTTAGCCAGGACAGGCCGAGGTCAGCCCCAGCATTTT. Protein product: CASSLARTGRGQPQHF.

The rearrangement uses TRBV6-2 or TRBV6-3 and TRBJ1-2, with D perhaps matching TRBD1 (6 bases). Trimming shortened V by 1 base and J by 3 bases, and 15 bases separated the two germline ends. This CDR3 has 16 amino acids. Germline V CDR1 and CDR2: MNHEY, SVGEGT. CDR3: CASSYLGHWFDYGYTF. DNA of the CDR3: TGTGCCAGCAGTTACTTGGGACATTGGTTCGACTATGGCTACACCTTC.